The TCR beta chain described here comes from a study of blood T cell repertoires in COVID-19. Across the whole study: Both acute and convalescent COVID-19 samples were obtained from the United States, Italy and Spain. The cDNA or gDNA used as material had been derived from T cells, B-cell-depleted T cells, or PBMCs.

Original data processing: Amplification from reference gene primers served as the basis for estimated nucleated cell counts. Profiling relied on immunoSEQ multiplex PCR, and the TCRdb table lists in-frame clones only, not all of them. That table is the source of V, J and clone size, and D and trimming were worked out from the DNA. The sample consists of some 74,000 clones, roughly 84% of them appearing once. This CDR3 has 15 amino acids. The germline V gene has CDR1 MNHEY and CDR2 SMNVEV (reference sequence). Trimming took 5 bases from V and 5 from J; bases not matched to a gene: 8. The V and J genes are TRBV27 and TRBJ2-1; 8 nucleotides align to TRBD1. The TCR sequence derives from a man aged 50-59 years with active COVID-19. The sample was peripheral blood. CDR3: CASSPGTGLDNEQFF. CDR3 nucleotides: TGTGCCAGCAGTCCTGGGACAGGATTGGACAATGAGCAGTTCTTC.